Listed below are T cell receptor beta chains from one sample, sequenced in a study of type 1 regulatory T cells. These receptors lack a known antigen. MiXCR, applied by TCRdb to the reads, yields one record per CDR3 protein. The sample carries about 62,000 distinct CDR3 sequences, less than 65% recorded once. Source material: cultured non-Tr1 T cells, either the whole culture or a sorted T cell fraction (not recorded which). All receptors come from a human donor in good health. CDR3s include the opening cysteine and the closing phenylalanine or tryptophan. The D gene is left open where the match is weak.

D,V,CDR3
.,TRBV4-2,CASSQVGTAGANVLTF
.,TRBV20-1,CSASQTTYEQYF
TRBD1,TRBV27,CASSWDREGEQFF
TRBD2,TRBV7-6,CAVGQREWNEQFF
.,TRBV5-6,CASRGLGAGKSGANVLTF
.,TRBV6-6,CASSRETVNTEAFF
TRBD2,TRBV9,CASSVGEAGGRSSYNEQFF
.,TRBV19,CASSWAGNSYNEQFF
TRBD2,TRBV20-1,CSAAYSGRGETGELFF
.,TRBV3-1,CASSQARPAEAFF
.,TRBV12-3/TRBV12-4,CASSLDLNQPQHF
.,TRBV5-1,CASSLELGETQYF
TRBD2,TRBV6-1,CASSLGLAGREEQYF
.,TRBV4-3,CASSQDSTDNSNIQYF
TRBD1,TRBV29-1,CSVGQLSSYEQYF
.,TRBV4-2,CASSQDGLSYEQYF
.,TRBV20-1,CSANLGEAASYEQYF
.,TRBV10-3,CAISESASNNEQFF
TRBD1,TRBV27,CASRPLGQGITF
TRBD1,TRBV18,CASSPADRAEQYF
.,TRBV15,CATSRDVQGGSPLHF
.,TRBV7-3,CASSLIGGSSTDTQYF
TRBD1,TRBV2,CASSRDRSYNEQFF
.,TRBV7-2,CASSPSLTGNTIYF
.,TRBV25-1,CASSDFGYGYTF
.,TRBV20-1,CSARDNVNTEAFF
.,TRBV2,CASSEQGIGEAFF